The present T cell receptor (beta chain) was sequenced within a study of metastatic and nonmetastatic thyroid tumors. Overall study results and limits: Patients with malignant thyroid tumors reportedly had significantly higher TCR beta diversity than those with benign nodules, in blood and tumor.

Every patient was untreated before thyroid surgery. Germline V lookup: CDR1 MNHEY, CDR2 SMNVEV (reference sequence). The CDR3 consists of 14 residues. V was clipped by 6 bases and J by 3 bases, with 15 bases between them. In the source study's methods: The study's classifier, a distant-metastasis tool for papillary thyroid cancer, was built using CDR3 differences across clinicopathological groups. TCRdb re-clonotyped the PCR reads via MiXCR. What appears here as the V and J calls and clone size reflects TCRdb's work, not the paper's. Of 34,000 or so clones listed, around 15% are singletons. The table lists this clone with many counts. Its antigen remains unidentified.

This chain links TRBV27 with TRBJ2-7; possibly TRBD1 for D (6 bases). The specimen sequenced was blood. This sequence originates from a female donor with papillary thyroid cancer or a benign thyroid nodule (not recorded which). Some clones in this sample may be carry-over from other donors' samples. CDR3 DNA sequence: TGTGCCAGCAGCCGTGAAACAGGGAACTACGAGCAGTACTTC. Its protein product is CASSRETGNYEQYF.